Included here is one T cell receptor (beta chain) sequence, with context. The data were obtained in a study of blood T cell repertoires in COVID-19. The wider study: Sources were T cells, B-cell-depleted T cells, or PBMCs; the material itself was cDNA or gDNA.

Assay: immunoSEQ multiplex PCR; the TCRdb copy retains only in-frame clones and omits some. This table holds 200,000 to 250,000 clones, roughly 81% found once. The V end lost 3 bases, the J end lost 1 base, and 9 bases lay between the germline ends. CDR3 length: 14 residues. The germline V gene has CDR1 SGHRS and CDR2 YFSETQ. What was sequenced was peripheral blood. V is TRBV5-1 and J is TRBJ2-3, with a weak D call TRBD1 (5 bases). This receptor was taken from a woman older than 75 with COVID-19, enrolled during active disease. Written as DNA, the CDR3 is TGCGCCAGCAGCTCTATGACAGGCACAGATACGCAGTATTTT. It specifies CASSSMTGTDTQYF.